This paragraph covers one T cell receptor (beta chain) sequence. Its binding antigen is unknown. Base qualities are not at hand, and no much larger clone is one base apart. This entry belongs to a study of regulatory T cells in long-lasting Graves disease (dated by TCRdb to 2020 to 2022). In the study overall: Antithyroid drugs had been taken for less than 3 months by newly diagnosed Graves' disease patients. Peripheral blood TCR sequencing and RNA sequencing compared persistent Graves' disease patients with newly diagnosed Graves' disease patients. The study took place in China and was registered as a clinical trial. A total of around 35 samples underwent TCR sequencing, from roughly 13 patients with persistent Graves' disease and roughly 20 patients with newly diagnosed Graves' disease. Study-wide findings and limitations: Sequencing and analysis were limited to the TCR beta chain. Compared with newly diagnosed patients, persistent Graves' disease patients had lower TCR Shannon entropy and fewer highly expanded clones, which suggests clonal expansion. TRBV28, TRBJ1-2 and TRBJ2-5 were preferentially used in persistent disease, while TRBV20-1 and TRBJ2-1 were favored in newly diagnosed disease. As a limitation, the authors acknowledged that the small sample size may reduce accuracy. Peripheral blood alone was examined, since thyroid tissue, which constituted the primary lesion, could not be accessed. Persistent patients shared more public clonotypes among themselves (2,741) than newly diagnosed patients did (about 970).

This specimen's time point label, per the study, means: newly diagnosed GD, antithyroid drugs for less than 3 months. RNA was extracted from PBMCs in TRIzol for both TCR sequencing and RNA sequencing. Graves' disease was diagnosed according to American Thyroid Association guidelines. The patients came from an endocrinology department in Xi'an, China. Each patient gave approximately 10 milliliters of peripheral blood, collected in an EDTA anticoagulant tube. Ficoll Paque Plus density gradient separation was used to isolate PBMCs, and no additional T cell sorting was done. An Agilent 2100 Bioanalyzer and agarose gel were used to check RNA quality, while a NanoDrop 2000 measured RNA concentration. As encoded in the germline V gene, CDR1 is SGHRS while CDR2 is YFSETQ. The CDR3 starts with the cysteine, ends with the phenylalanine, and has 14 residues. Solely the CDR3 DNA is kept, with 42 bases framed from the first base. The junction shows trimming of 0 bases on V and 0 bases on J, plus 5 bases between the germline ends.

The receptor library was made with multiplex PCR. The instrument was an Illumina HiSeq 4000. To build TCR beta libraries, CDR3 regions were amplified by Arm-PCR using iRepertoire HTBI primers. PCR products were gel purified before sequencing. The study's own analysis went as follows. Gene usage analysis of CDR3 amino acid clonotypes used the roughly 62 TRBV and 14 to 15 TRBJ segments found across samples. COPE and FqMerger were used to merge the filtered high-quality paired reads into contigs. BLAST was used to align contigs to IMGT TRBV, TRBD and TRBJ reference genes, with CDR3 defined following IMGT. Any clonotype with a frequency above 0.1% was classified as a highly expanded clone. Shannon entropy served as the measure of repertoire diversity, while the Gini coefficient captured V-J evenness. A clonotype was considered public if more than one individual shared it. TCRdb handled the public reads itself, with Q25 trimming in fastp and clone calling in MiXCR, and kept productive beta chains. Identical CDR3 proteins give one entry, which carries the most common genes and DNA. V and J calls and clone size were set by TCRdb, not the authors. This sample holds about 210,000 distinct CDR3 sequences; around 19% were observed only once. The ten largest make up 10% to 15% of the sample.

A further study also used this sample, focusing on T cells in Graves' hyperthyroidism and ophthalmopathy. In that second paper, the authors write: A patient counted as having stable Graves' hyperthyroidism if no progression to ophthalmopathy occurred over 18 months of follow-up. Hyperthyroidism patients were aged 18 to 65 years and newly diagnosed, with disease duration of less than 2 months. The study excluded patients with uncontrolled infections, other autoimmune diseases, pregnancy or lactation. Diagnoses were based on clinical symptoms, serum thyroxine and TRAb, thyroid ultrasound and orbital computed tomography. The first round of RT-PCR for the TCR CDR3 was performed with the HTBI primer set and the Qiagen OneStep RT-PCR kit. Most expanded thyroid clonotypes (frequency above 0.001) were also detected in blood, a finding suggesting that blood repertoires may reflect thyroid immune responses. Ophthalmopathy was separated from stable hyperthyroidism by a 13 V-J signature model, with around 88% sensitivity and approximately 81% specificity obtained in cross-validation and 80%/75% obtained in testing. In validation, progression to ophthalmopathy was predicted by the model with 70.59% sensitivity and about 72% specificity, a median of about 6.8 months before onset. To identify distinguishing TCR V-J signatures, a discovery cohort of around 100 patients was used, comprising fewer than 45 with Graves' ophthalmopathy and roughly 60 with stable Graves' hyperthyroidism. Prospective prediction of ophthalmopathy was tested in an independent validation cohort of 18 to 20 hyperthyroidism patients and around 16 patients who later progressed to ophthalmopathy. The 100 or so discovery patients were randomly split 7:3 into training and test sets. The study also compared thyroid tissue and blood T-cell repertoires from several Graves' hyperthyroidism patients. Once sampling was done, hyperthyroidism patients were given methimazole at a starting dose of 30 mg daily, whereas ophthalmopathy patients were given high-dose intravenous methylprednisolone. A second multiplex PCR round built the libraries, followed by size selection and purification. Paired-end sequencing of the libraries was performed with 100 bp reads on an Illumina HiSeq2000. SOAPnuke was used to process the raw data, throwing out any read that contained adapters or uncalled bases, had a mean Phred below 15, or lacked an exact constant-primer or identifier match. High-quality paired reads were merged using COPE v1.2.5, and each unique nucleotide sequence was defined as a clonotype. MiTCR v1.1 was used to align the clonotypes against IMGT TRBV, TRBD and TRBJ reference segments. The analysis included only V-J combinations with a frequency above 0.0001, which together covered 99% to 99.2% of the repertoires. A TCS score was defined as the ratio between F50 (clonal expansion) and ExV (chaos), using BLOSUM62-based TCRdist between CDR3 peptides within each V-J. Welch's t-statistics and random forest reduced 450 to 600 V-J features to 13, which were used in a naive Bayes classifier (R e1071). Sample size was not statistically predetermined, and blinding of investigators to group allocation was not performed. The paper reports TCR Vbeta CDR3 sequencing of roughly 140 peripheral blood samples: around 45 ophthalmopathy, around 80 hyperthyroidism and around 17 progressor patients.

The sample consisted of peripheral blood mononuclear cells (PBMCs), taken at new diagnosis, from a patient treated with antithyroid drugs. The TCR comes from a woman in her twenties or thirties with Graves disease. Donor details come from another sample of the same person, matched by shared clones. Recombination joined TRBV5-1 with TRBJ2-3; the D gene assignment is ambiguous. The nucleotides are TGCGCCAGCAGCTTGGACGGTAGCACAGATACGCAGTATTTT. Translated, it gives CASSLDGSTDTQYF.